Below are 14 T cell receptor beta chains sequenced from a single sample in a study of cytomegalovirus exposure and HLA in healthy donors. The PCR ran on 60 Vbeta and 13 Jbeta primers. Here immunoSEQ multiplex PCR was the method, and the copy in TCRdb shows in-frame clones only, minus some. The table has 150,000 to 200,000 clones, 70% to 90% seen once. The sequenced sample consisted of PBMCs. The receptors were gathered from a man aged 18 to 35 in good health and CMV-seropositive.

This clone showed up just once. The chain uses TRBV4-3 and TRBJ1-1; D may be TRBD1 (6 bases). V was pared by 0 bases and J by 3 bases, with 14 bases between. This CDR3 spans 16 amino acids. Germline CDR1 reads LGHNA; CDR2 reads YSLEER. The CDR3 DNA sequence: TGCGCCAGCAGCCAAGATCTGGGTGGACAGTACACTGAAGCTTTCTTT. Translation gives CASSQDLGGQYTEAFF.

V gene TRBV7-9 combines with J gene TRBJ1-1, with 7 bases fitting TRBD1. Trimming removed 1 base from V and 0 bases from J; junction bases left unmatched: 5. The CDR3 extends over 16 amino acids. Germline V gives CDR1 SEHNR, CDR2 FQNEAQ (reference sequence). The CDR3 is CASSLGDSELNTEAFF. The CDR3 DNA reads TGTGCCAGCAGCTTAGGGGACAGCGAACTGAACACTGAAGCTTTCTTT.

The CDR3 DNA is TGTGCCGGGGGGGATTTGGCTGGGGCCAACGTCCTGACTTTC. This encodes CAGGDLAGANVLTF. The chain couples TRBV19 to TRBJ2-6, with 7 bases that match TRBD2. Germline CDR1 is LNHDA and CDR2 is SQIVND (reference sequence). This CDR3 comprises 14 residues. The V and J ends lost 11 bases and 2 bases, in that order; junction bases with no gene match: 6.

This clone turned up a few times. The rearrangement links TRBV11-2 to TRBJ2-7; a possible D gene is TRBD1 (5 bases). The CDR3 contains 15 residues. Trimming removed 0 bases from V and 4 bases from J, with 13 bases in between. CDR1 and CDR2 (germline): SGHAT, FQNNGV. Written as DNA, the CDR3 is TGTGCCAGCAGCTTAGATACAGGCTACGGATACGAGCAGTACTTC. Residues: CASSLDTGYGYEQYF.

CDR3 sequence: CASSLVGGGPTDTQYF. The CDR3 DNA reads TGTGCCAGCAGCTTAGTGGGCGGGGGGCCCACAGATACGCAGTATTTT. The chain links TRBV7-9 to TRBJ2-3; 8 bases are shared with TRBD2. The CDR3 is 16 residues long. V was clipped by 1 base and J by 2 bases; unmatched bases: 5. Per germline, CDR1 SEHNR and CDR2 FQNEAQ (reference sequence).

The CDR3 loop is CASSQDGNSNQPQHF. DNA of the CDR3: TGTGCCAGCAGCCAGGACGGGAATAGCAATCAGCCCCAGCATTTT. The rearrangement uses TRBV6-6 and TRBJ1-5; no clear D gene. Trimming removed 6 bases from V and 0 bases from J, with 12 bases in between. CDR1 MNHNY and CDR2 SVGAGI come from the germline V gene (reference sequence). The CDR3 loop spans 15 amino acids.

The rearrangement uses TRBV7-2 and TRBJ2-7; 14 bases agree with TRBD2. The V segment lost 5 bases and the J segment 5 bases; nucleotides outside the gene matches: 11. From germline, CDR1 is SGHTA and CDR2 FQGNSA. This CDR3 contains 17 residues. The CDR3 spells CASSLLGTSGGYDEQYF. The CDR3 DNA sequence: TGTGCCAGCAGCCTACTCGGGACTAGCGGGGGTTACGACGAGCAGTACTTC.

The chain carries TRBV4-2 and TRBJ2-1; D remains unclear. The CDR3 spans 11 residues. Germline values: CDR1 LGHNA, CDR2 YNFKEQ. V was trimmed by 0 bases and J by 9 bases, leaving 3 bases between them. Written as DNA, the CDR3 is TGTGCCAGCAGCCAAGAACTTGAGCAGTTCTTC. Its protein is CASSQELEQFF.

A remark on this clone: One end of the junction fails to match germline, which may point to a read error. V gene TRBV7-9 combines with J gene TRBJ2-1; 8 bases align to TRBD1. This CDR3 has 15 amino acids. Per the germline V gene, CDR1 is SEHNR and CDR2 is FQNEAQ (reference sequence). In DNA, the CDR3 is TGTTCCAGCAGTTCCGGACAGGGCCGTTACAATGAGCAGTTCTTC. It is translated as CSSSSGQGRYNEQFF.

V and J are TRBV2 and TRBJ1-6, with 10 nucleotides matching TRBD1. Germline CDR1 SNHLY, CDR2 FYNNEI. The V gene end was trimmed by 10 bases and the J gene end by 7 bases; junction bases not matched to a gene: 4. This CDR3 has 13 residues. In nucleotides, the CDR3 is TGTGCCATAGGGACAGGGGAGAATTCACCCCTCCACTTT. Translated: CAIGTGENSPLHF.

V and J are TRBV18 and TRBJ1-1; 8 nucleotides match TRBD1. CDR3 length: 14 residues. Germline CDR1 and CDR2: KGHSH and LQKENI. The V segment lost 6 bases and the J segment 4 bases; nucleotides outside the gene matches: 7. In DNA form, the CDR3 reads TGTGCCAGCTCGTTACAGGGGGGATCCACTGAAGCTTTCTTT. It yields the protein CASSLQGGSTEAFF.

This chain joins TRBV29-1 and TRBJ2-7; D is perhaps TRBD2 (6 bases). Trimming shortened V by 3 bases and J by 1 base, and 16 bases separated the two germline ends. The length of the CDR3 is 15 residues. From germline, CDR1 is SQVTM and CDR2 ANQGSEA. This CDR3 reads CSVEEGSTESYEQYF. CDR3 coding DNA: TGCAGCGTTGAGGAGGGTTCGACGGAGTCCTACGAGCAGTACTTC.

The V call is TRBV4-1, the J call TRBJ2-3; 9 bases fit TRBD1. The CDR3 extends over 19 amino acids. Germline values: CDR1 MGHRA, CDR2 YSYEKL. Trimming took 3 bases from V and 1 from J; bases not matched to a gene: 14. The CDR3 reads CASSHTPGTGKRGTDTQYF. Written as DNA, the CDR3 is TGCGCCAGCAGCCACACCCCCGGGACAGGGAAGAGGGGCACAGATACGCAGTATTTT.

The V and J genes are TRBV4-2 and TRBJ1-2, with TRBD1 identical over 9 bases. Germline trimming cut 1 base from V and 1 base from J; bases unmatched to any gene: 1. Germline V gene data show CDR1 as LGHNA and CDR2 as YNFKEQ. CDR3 length: 15 amino acids. The chain's CDR3 is CASSQGGQGNYGYTF. The CDR3 DNA follows: TGTGCCAGCAGCCAAGGGGGACAGGGTAACTATGGCTACACCTTC.